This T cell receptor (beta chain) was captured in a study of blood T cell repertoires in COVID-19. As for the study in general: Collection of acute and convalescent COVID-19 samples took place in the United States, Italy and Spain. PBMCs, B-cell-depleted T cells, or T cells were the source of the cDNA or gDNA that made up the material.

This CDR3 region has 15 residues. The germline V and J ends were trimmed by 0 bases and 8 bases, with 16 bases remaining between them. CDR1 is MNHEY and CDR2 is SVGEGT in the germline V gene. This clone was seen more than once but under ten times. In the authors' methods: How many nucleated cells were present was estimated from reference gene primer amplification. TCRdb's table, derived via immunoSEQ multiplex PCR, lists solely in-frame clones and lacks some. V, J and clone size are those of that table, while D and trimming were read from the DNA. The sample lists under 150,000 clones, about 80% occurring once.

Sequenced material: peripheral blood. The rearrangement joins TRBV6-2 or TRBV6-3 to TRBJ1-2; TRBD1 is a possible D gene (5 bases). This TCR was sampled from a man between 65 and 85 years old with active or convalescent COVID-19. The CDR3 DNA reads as TGTGCCAGCAGTTACTCGATGCTGTCAGGGTTGGGCTACACCTTC. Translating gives CASSYSMLSGLGYTF.